The clone carrying this T cell receptor beta chain appeared a single time. The data originate from a study of blood T cell repertoires in COVID-19. Study details: The United States, Italy and Spain were the sources of the acute and convalescent COVID-19 samples.

V was pared by 0 bases and J by 0 bases, with 9 bases of the junction left unmatched. The CDR3 spans 20 residues. Germline CDR1 LNHNV, CDR2 YYDKDF (reference sequence). Repertoires were generated with immunoSEQ multiplex PCR, while TCRdb's copy carries only in-frame clones and drops some. Of 310,000 or so clones listed, 88% are singletons. The gene calls are TRBV15 and TRBJ2-3, with TRBD2 identical over 13 bases. The TCR originated in a woman aged 45-65 years with active or convalescent COVID-19. The sequenced sample consisted of peripheral blood. The CDR3 DNA reads TGTGCCACCAGCAGAGATGTCGGGACTAGCGGGGCGACTAGCACAGATACGCAGTATTTT. Its translation: CATSRDVGTSGATSTDTQYF. The whole variable domain, remainder taken from reference TRBV15 and TRBJ2-3, is DAMVIQNPRYQVTQFGKPVTLSCSQTLNHNVMYWYQQKSSQAPKLLFHYYDKDFNNEADTPDNFQSRRPNTSFCFLDIRSPGLGDTAMYLCATSRDVGTSGATSTDTQYFGPGTRLTVL.